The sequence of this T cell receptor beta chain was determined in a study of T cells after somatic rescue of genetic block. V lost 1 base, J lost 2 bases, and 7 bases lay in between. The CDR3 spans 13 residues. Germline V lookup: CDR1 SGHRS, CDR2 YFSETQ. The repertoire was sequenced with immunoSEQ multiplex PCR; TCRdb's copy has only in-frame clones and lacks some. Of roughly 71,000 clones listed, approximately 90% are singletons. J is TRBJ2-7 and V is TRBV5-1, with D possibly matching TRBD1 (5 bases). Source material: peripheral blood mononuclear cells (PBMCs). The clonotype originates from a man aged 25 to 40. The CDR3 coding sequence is TGCGCCAGCAGCTTGACAGGAGCCTACGAGCAGTACTTC. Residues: CASSLTGAYEQYF.